These 12 T cell receptor beta chains share one sample of origin, sequenced in a study of OX40 agonist ivuxolimab in advanced cancers. The receptor library was made with the immunoSEQ multiplex PCR assay. TCRdb stores this immuneACCESS table with in-frame sequences only. Part of the clones is absent; in the studies checked, under half of the shortfall reflects unresolved V genes, and no reason is known for the rest. The sample table lists roughly 64,000 clones, approximately 90% of them with a count of one. Of the sample, roughly 0.45% falls within the top ten clones. Sequencing used CD4+ or CD8+ T cells sorted from blood, obtained in a trial of the OX40 agonist ivuxolimab. These receptors originate from an adult with an advanced solid tumor such as melanoma, head and neck, liver or kidney cancer.

This rearrangement joins TRBV7-9 to TRBJ2-1; D uncertain. The CDR3 has 11 amino acids. The ends were cut back, 1 base at V and 8 bases at J, with 3 bases in the middle. Germline V gene data show CDR1 as SEHNR and CDR2 as FQNEAQ (reference sequence). CDR3 loop: CASSLVDEQFF. The CDR3 nucleotides are TGTGCCAGCAGCTTAGTGGATGAGCAGTTCTTC.

This chain links TRBV6-5 with TRBJ1-5; D is perhaps TRBD1 (6 bases). The CDR3 is made up of 13 amino acids. Germline values: CDR1 MNHEY, CDR2 SVGAGI. V was pared by 5 bases and J by 3 bases, with 8 bases between. This chain's CDR3 is CASSRTDNQPQHF. Written as DNA, the CDR3 is TGTGCCAGCAGTCGGACAGACAATCAGCCCCAGCATTTT.

The rearrangement uses TRBV5-1 and TRBJ2-7; a weak D match, TRBD2 (5 bases). CDR3 length equals 14 residues. V shed 5 bases and J shed 2 bases, with 14 bases lying between them. Germline assignment: CDR1 SGHRS and CDR2 YFSETQ. The CDR3 nucleotides are TGCGCCAGCAGGCGGGCAGGTGGACCCTACGAGCAGTACTTC. The encoded protein is CASRRAGGPYEQYF.

V gene TRBV14 combines with J gene TRBJ2-3, with D possibly being TRBD2 (6 bases). There are 16 residues in the CDR3. The V gene's germline CDR1 is SGHDN and CDR2 FVKESK. With 1 base removed from V and 0 bases from J, the gap between germline ends came to 11 bases. For the CDR3, the DNA is TGTGCCAGCAGCCAAGTTGGGGGGAGTAGCACAGATACGCAGTATTTT. Translation: CASSQVGGSSTDTQYF.

J is TRBJ2-3 and V is TRBV10-3; 7 positions agree with TRBD1. The CDR3 contains 17 residues. The ends lost 6 bases at V and 1 base at J; junction bases unmatched: 13. Germline V gene sequence: CDR1 ENHRY, CDR2 SYGVKD. CDR3 DNA sequence: TGTGCCATCAGCCGACAGACGACAGGGACGGGCACAGATACGCAGTATTTT. This gives the protein CAISRQTTGTGTDTQYF.

The chain employs TRBV29-1 and TRBJ2-1, with TRBD2 matching over 8 bases. The CDR3 has 13 amino acids. Germline V gene data show CDR1 as SQVTM and CDR2 as ANQGSEA. The V segment lost 6 bases and the J segment 5 bases; nucleotides outside the gene matches: 6. CDR3 amino acids: CSVAGTRHNEQFF. The CDR3 DNA sequence: TGCAGCGTAGCCGGGACTAGGCACAATGAGCAGTTCTTC.

The CDR3 reads CASSLGQHYGYTF. The CDR3 bases are TGTGCCAGCAGCCTGGGACAGCACTATGGCTACACCTTC. This rearrangement joins TRBV5-4 to TRBJ1-2; TRBD1 matches 7 bases. V trimming: 4 bases; J trimming: 3 bases; junction bases outside the gene matches: 3. Germline values: CDR1 SGHNT, CDR2 YYREEE (reference sequence). This CDR3 comprises 13 residues. The full variable domain, with the rest looked up from reference TRBV5-4 and TRBJ1-2, is ETGVTQSPTHLIKTRGQQVTLRCSSQSGHNTVSWYQQALGQGPQFIFQYYREEENGRGNFPPRFSGLQFPNYSSELNVNALELDDSALYLCASSLGQHYGYTFGSGTRLTVV.

The chain employs TRBV18 and TRBJ2-7; 8 bases fit TRBD2. CDR3 length: 16 residues. After removal of 1 base from V and 0 bases from J, the junction contained 5 bases not matched to a gene. Germline CDR1 KGHSH, CDR2 LQKENI. CDR3 residues: CASSPRSGGSSYEQYF. CDR3 DNA sequence: TGTGCCAGCTCACCACGAAGCGGGGGTAGCTCCTACGAGCAGTACTTC. Variable domain in full (rest from reference TRBV18 and TRBJ2-7): NAGVMQNPRHLVRRRGQEARLRCSPMKGHSHVYWYRQLPEEGLKFMVYLQKENIIDESGMPKERFSAEFPKEGPSILRIQQVVRGDSAAYFCASSPRSGGSSYEQYFGPGTRLTVT.

This sequence joins TRBV19 and TRBJ2-7; D is unresolved. Trimming took off 3 bases at V and 1 base at J, with 10 bases between the two ends. Germline-derived CDR1 and CDR2 are LNHDA and SQIVND (reference sequence). This CDR3 is built from 14 residues. The CDR3, as DNA: TGTGCCAGTAGTATTGGGATCCGGTCCTACGAGCAGTACTTC. Residues: CASSIGIRSYEQYF.

The chain carries TRBV14 and TRBJ2-3, with D unclear. The CDR3 is 16 amino acids. V was clipped by 0 bases and J by 3 bases, with 13 bases between them. CDR1 and CDR2 (germline): SGHDN, FVKESK. CDR3 amino acids: CASSQDLAVTTDTQYF. Here the CDR3 DNA reads TGTGCCAGCAGCCAAGATCTCGCCGTAACTACAGATACGCAGTATTTT.

This rearrangement joins TRBV28 to TRBJ1-2, with D uncertain. With 1 base removed from V and 3 bases from J, the gap between germline ends came to 12 bases. From germline, CDR1 is MDHEN and CDR2 SYDVKM. This CDR3 region has 15 residues. The CDR3 DNA follows: TGTGCCAGCAGTTTATCGGGGAAAGTTGACTATGGCTACACCTTC. This codes for CASSLSGKVDYGYTF.

The chain has TRBV11-3 and TRBJ2-7; D not resolved. The germline V and J ends were trimmed by 4 bases and 8 bases, with 9 bases remaining between them. Germline CDR1 is SGHNT and CDR2 is YENEEA. CDR3 size: 11 residues. In nucleotides, the CDR3 is TGTGCCAGCAGCTCCCCTAGTCAGCAGTACTTC. Amino acids: CASSSPSQQYF. Combining the CDR3 with reference TRBV11-3 and TRBJ2-7 gives the whole variable domain EAGVVQSPRYKIIEKKQPVAFWCNPISGHNTLYWYLQNLGQGPELLIRYENEEAVDDSQLPKDRFSAERLKGVDSTLKIQPAELGDSAVYLCASSSPSQQYFGPGTRLTVT.